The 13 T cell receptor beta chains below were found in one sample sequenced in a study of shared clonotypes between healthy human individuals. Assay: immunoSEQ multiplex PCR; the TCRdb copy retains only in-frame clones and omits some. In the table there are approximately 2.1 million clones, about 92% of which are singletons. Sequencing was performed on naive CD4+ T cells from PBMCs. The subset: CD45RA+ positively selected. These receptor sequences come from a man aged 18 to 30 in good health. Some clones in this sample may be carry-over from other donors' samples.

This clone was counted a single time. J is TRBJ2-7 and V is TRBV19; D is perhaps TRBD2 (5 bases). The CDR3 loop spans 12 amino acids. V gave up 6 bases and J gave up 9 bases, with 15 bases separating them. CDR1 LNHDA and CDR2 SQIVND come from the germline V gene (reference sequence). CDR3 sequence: CASSNGRERQYF. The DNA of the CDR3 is TGTGCCAGTAGCAACGGAAGGGAGCGGCAGTACTTC.

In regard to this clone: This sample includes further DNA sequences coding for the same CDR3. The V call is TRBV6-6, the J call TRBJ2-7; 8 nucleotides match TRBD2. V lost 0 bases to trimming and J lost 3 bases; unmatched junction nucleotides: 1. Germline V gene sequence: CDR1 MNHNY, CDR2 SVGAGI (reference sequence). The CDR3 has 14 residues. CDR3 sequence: CASSYSGTSYEQYF. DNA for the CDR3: TGTGCCAGCAGTTACTCCGGGACTAGCTACGAGCAGTACTTC.

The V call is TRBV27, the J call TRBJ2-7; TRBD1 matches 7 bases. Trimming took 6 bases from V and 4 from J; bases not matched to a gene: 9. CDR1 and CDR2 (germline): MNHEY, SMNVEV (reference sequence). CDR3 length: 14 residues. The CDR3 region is CASRVTGNFYEQYF. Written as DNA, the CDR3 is TGTGCCAGCAGGGTGACAGGGAATTTTTACGAGCAGTACTTC.

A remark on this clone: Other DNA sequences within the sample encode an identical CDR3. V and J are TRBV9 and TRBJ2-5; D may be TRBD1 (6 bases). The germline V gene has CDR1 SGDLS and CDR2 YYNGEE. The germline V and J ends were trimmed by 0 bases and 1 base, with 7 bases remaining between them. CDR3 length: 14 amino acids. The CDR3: CASSVGQAQETQYF. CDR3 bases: TGTGCCAGCAGCGTAGGACAGGCCCAAGAGACCCAGTACTTC.

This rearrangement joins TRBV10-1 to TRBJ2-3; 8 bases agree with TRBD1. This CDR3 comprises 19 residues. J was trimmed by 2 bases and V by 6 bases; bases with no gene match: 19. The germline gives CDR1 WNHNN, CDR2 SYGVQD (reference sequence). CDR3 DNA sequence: TGCGCCAGCAGCGGCTTCCTAAGACAGGGGTCCAAGGACACAGATACGCAGTATTTT. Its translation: CASSGFLRQGSKDTDTQYF.

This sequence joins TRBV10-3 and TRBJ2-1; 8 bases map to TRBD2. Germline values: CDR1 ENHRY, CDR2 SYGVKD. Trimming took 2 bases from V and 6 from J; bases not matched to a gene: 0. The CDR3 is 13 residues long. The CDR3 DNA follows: TGTGCCATCAGTGAGAGCGGGAGCAATGAGCAGTTCTTC. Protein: CAISESGSNEQFF.

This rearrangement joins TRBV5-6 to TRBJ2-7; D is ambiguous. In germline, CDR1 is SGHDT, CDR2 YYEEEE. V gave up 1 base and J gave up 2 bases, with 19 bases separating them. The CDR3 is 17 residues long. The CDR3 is CASSLREGWLVPYEQYF. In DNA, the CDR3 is TGTGCCAGCAGCTTGAGAGAAGGATGGCTAGTGCCCTACGAGCAGTACTTC.

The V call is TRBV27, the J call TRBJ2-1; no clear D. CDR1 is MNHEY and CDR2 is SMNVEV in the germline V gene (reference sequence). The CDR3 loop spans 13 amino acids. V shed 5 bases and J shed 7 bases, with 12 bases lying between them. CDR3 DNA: TGTGCCAGCAGTCAGGAGTACTTTAATGAGCAGTTCTTC. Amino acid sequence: CASSQEYFNEQFF.

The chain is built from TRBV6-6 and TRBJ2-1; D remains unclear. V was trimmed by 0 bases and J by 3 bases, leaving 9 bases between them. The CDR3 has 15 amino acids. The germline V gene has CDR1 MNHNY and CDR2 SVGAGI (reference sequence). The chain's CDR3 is CASSYSRNGYNEQFF. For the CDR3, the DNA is TGTGCCAGCAGTTACTCGCGAAACGGCTACAATGAGCAGTTCTTC.

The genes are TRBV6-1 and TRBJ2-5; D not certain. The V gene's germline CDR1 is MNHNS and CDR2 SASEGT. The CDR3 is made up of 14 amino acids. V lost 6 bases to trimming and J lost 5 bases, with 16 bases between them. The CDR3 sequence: CASSGSSLGETQYF. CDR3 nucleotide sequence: TGTGCCAGCAGCGGTTCAAGTTTGGGTGAGACCCAGTACTTC.

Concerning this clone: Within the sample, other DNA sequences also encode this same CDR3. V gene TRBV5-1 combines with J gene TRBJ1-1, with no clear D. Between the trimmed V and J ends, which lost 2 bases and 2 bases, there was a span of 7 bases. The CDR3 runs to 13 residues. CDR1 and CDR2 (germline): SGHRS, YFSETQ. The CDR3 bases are TGCGCCAGCAGCTTCCGGGAAAACACTGAAGCTTTCTTT. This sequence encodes CASSFRENTEAFF.

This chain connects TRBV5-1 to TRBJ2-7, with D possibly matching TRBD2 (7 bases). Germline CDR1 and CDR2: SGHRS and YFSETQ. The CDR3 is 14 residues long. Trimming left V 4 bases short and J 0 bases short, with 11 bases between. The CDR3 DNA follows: TGCGCCAGCAGCCCGGGGGGACACTCCTACGAGCAGTACTTC. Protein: CASSPGGHSYEQYF. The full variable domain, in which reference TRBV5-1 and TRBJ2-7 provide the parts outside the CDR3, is KAGVTQTPRYLIKTRGQQVTLSCSPISGHRSVSWYQQTPGQGLQFLFEYFSETQRNKGNFPGRFSGRQFSNSRSEMNVSTLELGDSALYLCASSPGGHSYEQYFGPGTRLTVT.

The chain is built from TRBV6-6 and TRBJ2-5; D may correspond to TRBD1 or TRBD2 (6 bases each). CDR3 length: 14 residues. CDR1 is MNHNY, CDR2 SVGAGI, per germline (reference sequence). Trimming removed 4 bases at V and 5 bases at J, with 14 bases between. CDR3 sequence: CASSSRGHGETQYF. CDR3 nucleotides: TGTGCCAGCAGTTCTCGGGGGCACGGGGAGACCCAGTACTTC.